The TCR beta chain under discussion was sequenced for a study of T-cell memory formation after mild COVID-19. MiXCR, applied by TCRdb to the 5' RACE reads, yields one record per CDR3 protein. The repertoire holds more than 150,000 distinct CDR3 sequences, with roughly 23% as singletons. In this sample, this clonotype turned up a few times. No antigen is known for it. Study-wide results and caveats: Researchers report contracting CD4+ clones mostly in CM and EM, with CD8+ clones in EMRA. The finding that pre-infection memory included some responding clones suggested that cross-reactive memory joined.

Deletions cut 5 bases from V and 4 bases from J, with 8 bases between. Germline lookup yields CDR1 KGHDR and CDR2 SFDVKD. CDR3 length: 13 residues. The sample was PBMCs or a T cell subset sorted from them (not recorded which). The origin of this receptor is an adult woman who had mild COVID-19 (a few samples of this study predate the infection). Cell type and time point are not known. The chain uses TRBV24-1 and TRBJ2-1; D possibly corresponds to TRBD1 (6 bases). CDR3 bases: TGTGCCACCAGTGGGACAGTTTACAATGAGCAGTTCTTC. Its protein product is CATSGTVYNEQFF.